This T cell receptor beta chain derives from a study of patients and donors after allogeneic stem cell transplantation. One entry per CDR3 protein results from TCRdb running MiXCR on the RT-PCR reads. The table has approximately 160,000 distinct CDR3 sequences, roughly 30% seen once. Ten or more counts support this clonotype. The receptor's source is a human donor who was either an allogeneic HSCT recipient or a stem cell or donor lymphocyte infusion donor (not recorded which). It is not recorded whose cells these are; they may come from a transplant donor. The source material was blood, either unsorted or a sorted T cell fraction (not recorded which).

The CDR3 DNA reads as TGTGCCAGCAGTTTATCAGTACTCGGACGGGGCAAGCCCTACGAGCAGTACTTC. It codes for CASSLSVLGRGKPYEQYF. This chain connects TRBV27 to TRBJ2-7; TRBD1 or TRBD2 may be the D gene (5 bases each). Trimming removed 0 bases from V and 2 bases from J, with 20 bases in between. The CDR3 runs 18 residues. Germline V gene lookup returns CDR1 MNHEY and CDR2 SMNVEV (reference sequence).